This T cell receptor (beta chain) is from a study of shared clonotypes between healthy human individuals. This CDR3 region has 14 residues. Germline trimming cut 3 bases from V and 10 bases from J; bases unmatched to any gene: 5. CDR1 and CDR2 from the germline V gene are MDHEN and SYDVKM. Terminally differentiated effector memory CD45RA+ cells were left out of the naive CD8 fraction, which was CD45RO-negative and positively selected for CCR7. TCRdb's copy holds only in-frame clones and misses some; the assay was immunoSEQ multiplex PCR. The sample has about 2 million clones; just under 95% are singletons. Study-level points and caveats: Larger estimated richness was generally seen in naive subsets than in memory subsets.

A note on this clone: What it recognizes is unknown.

Specimen: naive CD8+ T cells sorted from blood. The sequence derives from a man in his late teens or twenties in good health. J is TRBJ1-6 and V is TRBV28, with 8 nucleotides matching TRBD1. This CDR3 reads CASSFRQGWSPLHF. CDR3 nucleotide sequence: TGTGCCAGCAGTTTTCGACAGGGGTGGTCACCCCTCCACTTT.